The 30 T cell receptor beta chains below were found in one sample sequenced in a study of T cell responses to AZD1222 COVID-19 vaccine (dated by TCRdb to about 2021). Libraries were made using the immunoSEQ multiplex PCR assay. The immuneACCESS repertoire file appears here via TCRdb, limited to in-frame rearrangements. These files lack a portion of the clones; in checked studies, under half of the deficit traces to unresolved V genes, and the cause of the others is not known. For this sample the table gives some 150,000 clones, of which approximately 88% were detected only once. Roughly 3.5% of the sample is held by the ten biggest clonotypes. Read against the paper, the sample's time point label means: baseline before first vaccination. Explained via the paper, the treatment or condition label denotes: meningococcal conjugate vaccine given as trial control. Material: peripheral blood, obtained on day 0 of MenACWY control vaccination. The receptor set was obtained from an adult in good health.

With respect to this clone: Likely a read error: the CDR3 ends without its conserved phenylalanine or tryptophan. The DNA is omitted, as the CDR3 cannot be located on it reliably, and the CDR3 follows TCRdb's listing. V is TRBV5-4 and J is TRBJ2-4; the listed D gene, TRBD1, was not tested against the DNA. The CDR3 region is 16 residues in length, termini included. Germline CDR1 and CDR2: SGHNT and YYREEE (reference sequence). This CDR3 reads CASSSTPRLNRDRPSD.

This clone is a singleton in its sample. V is TRBV10-1 and J is TRBJ2-5; TRBD1 is a possible D gene (5 bases). V was clipped by 5 bases and J by 4 bases, with 11 bases between them. The CDR3 sequence is 13 residues long. The germline V gene has CDR1 WNHNN and CDR2 SYGVQD (reference sequence). The CDR3 sequence: CASSLTVGETQYF. CDR3 nucleotide sequence: TGCGCCAGCAGTCTGACAGTCGGAGAGACCCAGTACTTC.

The V call is TRBV5-5, the J call TRBJ1-5, with no clear D. V lost 2 bases to trimming and J lost 7 bases, with 10 bases between them. Germline CDR1 reads SGHKS; CDR2 reads YYEKEE (reference sequence). The CDR3 extends over 13 amino acids. DNA of the CDR3: TGTGCCAGCAGCTTTATCCCCAGGCAGCCCCAGCATTTT. It codes for CASSFIPRQPQHF.

The V gene is TRBV6-5, the J gene TRBJ2-5, with 8 bases matching TRBD1. The CDR3 sequence is 15 residues long. V shed 0 bases, J shed 5 bases, and the junction held 5 bases outside the gene matches. Germline CDR1 reads MNHEY; CDR2 reads SVGAGI. Here the CDR3 reads CASSYSGQGWETQYF. For the CDR3, the DNA is TGTGCCAGCAGTTACTCTGGACAGGGCTGGGAGACCCAGTACTTC.

The chain uses TRBV5-6 and TRBJ1-2; D perhaps matches TRBD1 (5 bases). CDR3 size: 14 residues. With 3 bases removed from V and 4 bases from J, the gap between germline ends came to 13 bases. Germline-derived CDR1 and CDR2 are SGHDT and YYEEEE. CDR3: CASSSYGGTYGYTF. As DNA, the CDR3 is TGTGCCAGCAGCTCCTATGGTGGGACCTATGGCTACACCTTC.

The rearrangement uses TRBV7-9 and TRBJ1-2; 9 bases align to TRBD1. This CDR3 spans 17 amino acids. Germline trimming cut 0 bases from V and 6 bases from J; bases unmatched to any gene: 11. Germline V lookup: CDR1 SEHNR, CDR2 FQNEAQ (reference sequence). CDR3 bases: TGTGCCAGCAGCTTAGCGACGGGACAGGGAATCACCGATGGCTACACCTTC. Translation: CASSLATGQGITDGYTF.

The J gene is TRBJ1-1, the V gene TRBV5-1; 8 nucleotides align to TRBD1. Germline CDR1 SGHRS, CDR2 YFSETQ. There are 14 residues in the CDR3. J lost 2 bases, V lost 4 bases, and 4 bases had no gene match. CDR3 sequence reads: CASSPGQGNTEAFF. Written as DNA, the CDR3 is TGCGCCAGCAGCCCTGGACAGGGCAACACTGAAGCTTTCTTT. The full variable domain, in which reference TRBV5-1 and TRBJ1-1 provide the parts outside the CDR3, is KAGVTQTPRYLIKTRGQQVTLSCSPISGHRSVSWYQQTPGQGLQFLFEYFSETQRNKGNFPGRFSGRQFSNSRSEMNVSTLELGDSALYLCASSPGQGNTEAFFGQGTRLTVV.

A single count supports this clone. This rearrangement joins TRBV7-2 to TRBJ2-1, with 8 bases aligning to TRBD2. In germline, CDR1 is SGHTA, CDR2 FQGNSA. The CDR3 contains 16 residues. Unmatched junction bases numbered 8, after V lost 0 bases and J lost 7 bases. DNA of the CDR3: TGTGCCAGCAGCTTAGCAGCCCAGCGGGAGAGGAATGAGCAGTTCTTC. The encoded protein is CASSLAAQRERNEQFF.

The chain combines TRBV6-6 with TRBJ2-3; the D call may be TRBD1 or TRBD2 (5 bases each). Germline CDR1 MNHNY, CDR2 SVGAGI (reference sequence). The CDR3 sequence is 15 residues long. Trimming stripped 5 bases from V and 1 base from J, with 13 bases between. CDR3 in DNA: TGTGCCAGCAGTCCCCGGGGCGAGGGCACAGATACGCAGTATTTT. Protein sequence: CASSPRGEGTDTQYF.

CDR3 residues: CASSLDSSGANVLTF. In DNA, the CDR3 is TGTGCCAGCAGCCTTGACAGCTCTGGGGCCAACGTCCTGACTTTC. The chain carries TRBV7-9 and TRBJ2-6; perhaps TRBD1 as D (5 bases). The CDR3 covers 15 residues. Germline CDR1 is SEHNR and CDR2 is FQNEAQ (reference sequence). V dropped 5 bases and J dropped 0 bases, with 8 bases sitting between them. Full variable domain (rest looked up from reference TRBV7-9 and TRBJ2-6): DTGVSQNPRHKITKRGQNVTFRCDPISEHNRLYWYRQTLGQGPEFLTYFQNEAQLEKSRLLSDRFSAERPKGSFSTLEIQRTEQGDSAMYLCASSLDSSGANVLTFGAGSRLTVL.

This clone was counted a few times. J is TRBJ1-5 and V is TRBV15; D is ambiguous. The CDR3 is 15 residues long. CDR1 is LNHNV, CDR2 YYDKDF, per germline (reference sequence). The ends were cut back, 0 bases at V and 4 bases at J, with 10 bases in the middle. The CDR3 DNA sequence: TGTGCCACCAGCAGAGATAGAACGGCGAATCAGCCCCAGCATTTT. It specifies CATSRDRTANQPQHF.

In this sample, this clone turned up once. The V and J genes are TRBV27 and TRBJ1-1; TRBD1 might be the D (5 bases). The CDR3 spans 11 residues. With 6 bases removed from V and 5 bases from J, the gap between germline ends came to 7 bases. Germline values: CDR1 MNHEY, CDR2 SMNVEV (reference sequence). CDR3: CASREGTEAFF. The DNA for the CDR3 is TGTGCCAGCAGGGAGGGGACTGAAGCTTTCTTT.

This clone was recorded a few times. V is TRBV5-1 and J is TRBJ2-5; 7 bases fit TRBD2. V dropped 2 bases and J dropped 3; count of bases not matched to a gene: 7. CDR1 is SGHRS, CDR2 YFSETQ, per germline. The CDR3 is 15 residues long. CDR3 coding DNA: TGCGCCAGCAGCTTCATAGTTGGGGGGGAAGAGACCCAGTACTTC. Encoded protein: CASSFIVGGEETQYF.

V gene TRBV3-1 (or the pseudogene TRBV3-2) combines with J gene TRBJ2-7; D is undetermined. The germline V and J ends were trimmed by 2 bases and 5 bases, with 10 bases remaining between them. The V gene's germline CDR1 is LGHDT and CDR2 YNNKEL (reference sequence). The CDR3 runs 13 residues. The CDR3 DNA sequence: TGTGCCAGCAGCCAATTAAGTATAGACGAGCAGTACTTC. Its translation is CASSQLSIDEQYF.

This clone was seen a single time. V and J are TRBV6-5 and TRBJ1-1, with 8 bases matching TRBD1. The CDR3 spans 13 residues. The germline CDR1 and CDR2 sequences are MNHEY and SVGAGI. V lost 7 bases and J lost 3; bases outside the gene matches: 4. The CDR3 loop is CASKRDRYTEAFF. As DNA, the CDR3 is TGTGCCAGCAAGAGGGACAGGTACACTGAAGCTTTCTTT.

The gene calls are TRBV30 and TRBJ2-2; no reliable D call. The germline gives CDR1 GTSNPN, CDR2 SVGIG (reference sequence). The CDR3 sequence is 12 residues long. Trimming left V 1 base short and J 4 bases short, with 4 bases between. The CDR3 spells CAWSGATGELFF. The CDR3 DNA is TGTGCCTGGAGTGGGGCCACCGGGGAGCTGTTTTTT.

The chain is built from TRBV30 and TRBJ2-7, with TRBD1 matching over 8 bases. J gave up 0 bases and V 2 bases, and 9 bases lay outside the gene matches. In germline, CDR1 is GTSNPN, CDR2 SVGIG (reference sequence). The length of the CDR3 is 16 residues. CDR3 sequence reads: CAWSLADRGSSYEQYF. In DNA form, the CDR3 reads TGTGCCTGGAGTTTAGCAGACAGGGGAAGCTCCTACGAGCAGTACTTC. The whole variable domain, remainder taken from reference TRBV30 and TRBJ2-7, is SQTIHQWPATLVQPVGSPLSLECTVEGTSNPNLYWYRQAAGRGLQLLFYSVGIGQISSEVPQNLSASRPQDRQFILSSKKLLLSDSGFYLCAWSLADRGSSYEQYFGPGTRLTVT.

The CDR3 spells CATRSAAKQRQGNQPQHF. The CDR3 nucleotides read TGTGCCACCCGATCAGCAGCAAAGCAAAGGCAGGGTAACCAGCCCCAGCATTTT. This chain uses TRBV21-1 with TRBJ1-5; the table assigns TRBD1, which was not confirmed against the DNA. TRBV21-1 represents a pseudogene. CDR3 length: 18 amino acids.

This clone was detected only once. The genes are TRBV3-1 (or the pseudogene TRBV3-2) and TRBJ1-4; D call uncertain. Trimming removed 4 bases at V and 0 bases at J, with 9 bases between. Looked up from germline, CDR1 is LGHDT and CDR2 is YNNKEL (reference sequence). This CDR3 comprises 15 residues. CDR3 residues: CASSRTLPTNEKLFF. CDR3 bases: TGTGCCAGCAGCCGAACCCTTCCAACTAATGAAAAACTGTTTTTT.

J is TRBJ1-1 and V is TRBV2; D gene uncertain. Per the germline V gene, CDR1 is SNHLY and CDR2 is FYNNEI. V was trimmed by 1 base and J by 3 bases, leaving 9 bases between them. The CDR3 contains 14 residues. CDR3: CASSEGIRYTEAFF. In nucleotides, the CDR3 is TGTGCCAGCAGTGAAGGGATTCGGTACACTGAAGCTTTCTTT.

This clone appeared once. The chain combines TRBV19 with TRBJ2-1; D is ambiguous. Germline V gene lookup returns CDR1 LNHDA and CDR2 SQIVND (reference sequence). This CDR3 is built from 12 residues. The germline V and J ends were trimmed by 5 bases and 6 bases, with 8 bases remaining between them. DNA of the CDR3: TGTGCCAGTAGTTGGGTTGGCAATGAGCAGTTCTTC. This gives the protein CASSWVGNEQFF.

The chain recombines TRBV27 with TRBJ2-5; 12 bases fit TRBD2. The germline gives CDR1 MNHEY, CDR2 SMNVEV (reference sequence). There are 15 residues in the CDR3. With V trimmed by 5 bases and J by 2 bases, 3 bases remained unmatched. The CDR3 DNA sequence: TGTGCCAGCAGTGTCACTAGCGGGGGGCAAGAGACCCAGTACTTC. Its translation: CASSVTSGGQETQYF.

The genes are TRBV12-3 or TRBV12-4 and TRBJ2-7, with D perhaps given as TRBD1 or TRBD2 (5 bases each). The CDR3 length is 13 residues. V shed 5 bases and J shed 3 bases, with 11 bases lying between them. CDR3 in amino acids: CASSLGRYYEQYF. CDR3 in DNA: TGTGCCAGCAGTCTGGGACGGTACTACGAGCAGTACTTC.

The V and J genes are TRBV20-1 and TRBJ2-7, with a possible D match to TRBD2 (5 bases). The V end lost 3 bases, the J end lost 6 bases, and 9 bases lay between the germline ends. The CDR3 loop spans 11 amino acids. Germline CDR1 and CDR2: DFQATT and SNEGSKA (reference sequence). The CDR3 DNA follows: TGCAGTGCTAGTCGGGGAACCGAGCAGTACTTC. Protein product: CSASRGTEQYF.

This rearrangement joins TRBV6-1 to TRBJ1-5; D possibly corresponds to TRBD1 (5 bases). The germline CDR1 and CDR2 sequences are MNHNS and SASEGT. CDR3 size: 14 residues. V lost 2 bases, J lost 2 bases, and 7 bases lay in between. The CDR3 here is CASSEPRGNQPQHF. As DNA, the CDR3 is TGTGCCAGCAGTGAACCCAGGGGCAATCAGCCCCAGCATTTT.

This clone was seen once. The chain recombines TRBV12-3 or TRBV12-4 with TRBJ1-2, with D hard to call. Trimming removed 3 bases from V and 3 bases from J, with 5 bases in between. The CDR3 runs 12 residues. DNA for the CDR3: TGTGCCAGCAGTTTCGAGGACTATGGCTACACCTTC. It specifies CASSFEDYGYTF.

A single count supports this clone. V and J are TRBV5-4 and TRBJ2-1; D remains unclear. Germline CDR1 and CDR2: SGHNT and YYREEE (reference sequence). V lost 1 base and J 9 bases, leaving 8 bases between the germline ends. The CDR3 is 12 amino acids. CDR3 nucleotide sequence: TGTGCCAGCAGCTTGAGAGGCGGTGAGCAGTTCTTC. Residues: CASSLRGGEQFF. Looking up the rest from reference TRBV5-4 and TRBJ2-1 gives the full variable domain: ETGVTQSPTHLIKTRGQQVTLRCSSQSGHNTVSWYQQALGQGPQFIFQYYREEENGRGNFPPRFSGLQFPNYSSELNVNALELDDSALYLCASSLRGGEQFFGPGTRLTVL.

This chain joins TRBV4-3 and TRBJ2-2; no definite D call. This CDR3 spans 12 amino acids. In germline, CDR1 is LGHNA, CDR2 YSLEER. The V gene lost 5 bases and the J gene lost 3 bases, with 4 bases spanning the gap. The CDR3 protein is CASSDYTGELFF. In DNA form, the CDR3 reads TGCGCCAGCAGCGATTACACCGGGGAGCTGTTTTTT.

The chain joins TRBV7-2 to TRBJ2-1; D possibly matches TRBD1 or TRBD2 (6 bases each). V was pared by 2 bases and J by 2 bases, with 10 bases between. CDR1 and CDR2 from the germline V gene are SGHTA and FQGNSA. The CDR3 is made up of 15 amino acids. In DNA, the CDR3 is TGTGCCAGCAGCTTAACCGGGGGCCCCTACAATGAGCAGTTCTTC. This encodes CASSLTGGPYNEQFF.

The chain carries TRBV28 and TRBJ1-2, with 7 bases that match TRBD1. Per germline, CDR1 MDHEN and CDR2 SYDVKM. The CDR3 is 14 residues long. With 5 bases clipped from V and 7 bases from J, the junction kept 10 bases outside the gene matches. The CDR3 DNA reads TGTGCCAGCAGTCTCTTCCACAGGGGCGGTGGCTACACCTTC. It specifies CASSLFHRGGGYTF.